One and the same sample provided the 14 T cell receptor beta chains below, sequenced in a study of blood T cell repertoires in COVID-19. Generated by immunoSEQ multiplex PCR, the TCRdb table keeps only in-frame clones and is missing some. Of about 150,000 clones listed, approximately 80% were seen once; the top ten hold more than 5.5%. The sequencing input was peripheral blood. These receptors were obtained from a woman aged 45-60 years in a cohort sampled during active or convalescent COVID-19.

V and J are TRBV30 and TRBJ1-4; 7 nucleotides align to TRBD1. V lost 4 bases, J lost 7 bases, and 12 bases stayed unmatched. In germline, CDR1 is GTSNPN, CDR2 SVGIG (reference sequence). The CDR3 is 15 residues long. The CDR3 coding sequence is TGTGCCTGGACCCCGCAGGGCAGGGGGTTTGAAAAACTGTTTTTT. This encodes CAWTPQGRGFEKLFF.

The chain carries TRBV6-5 and TRBJ1-6; tentative D call: TRBD1 (5 bases). The ends were cut back, 2 bases at V and 8 bases at J, with 13 bases in the middle. CDR1 MNHEY and CDR2 SVGAGI come from the germline V gene. The CDR3 loop spans 15 amino acids. The CDR3 nucleotides read TGTGCCAGCAGTTACAAGTACAGGTTGGATTCACCCCTCCACTTT. Its protein is CASSYKYRLDSPLHF.

This chain links TRBV10-2 with TRBJ2-1; 14 bases align to TRBD2. The V gene end was trimmed by 3 bases and the J gene end by 4 bases; junction bases not matched to a gene: 8. In germline, CDR1 is WSHSY, CDR2 SAAADI. CDR3 size: 18 residues. The CDR3 sequence: CASSDPGLAGGPYNEQFF. In DNA, the CDR3 is TGCGCCAGCAGTGATCCCGGACTAGCGGGGGGTCCTTACAATGAGCAGTTCTTC.

The chain couples TRBV11-2 to TRBJ1-1; 8 bases are a match to TRBD1. Germline CDR1 reads SGHAT; CDR2 reads FQNNGV. This CDR3 region has 14 residues. With 2 bases clipped from V and 4 bases from J, the junction kept 3 bases outside the gene matches. The CDR3 is CASSLTGGATEAFF. CDR3 nucleotide sequence: TGTGCCAGCAGCTTAACAGGGGGAGCCACTGAAGCTTTCTTT.

This clone showed up just a few times. This rearrangement joins TRBV25-1 to TRBJ2-7; 7 nucleotides align to TRBD2. Germline V lookup: CDR1 MGHDK, CDR2 SYGVNS. V shed 6 bases and J 4 bases; nucleotides not matched to a gene: 6. CDR3 length: 13 residues. The CDR3 coding sequence is TGTGCCAGCAGCGAACGCGGGGGATACGAGCAGTACTTC. This translates into CASSERGGYEQYF.

V is TRBV7-9 and J is TRBJ2-2, with a possible D match to TRBD1 (5 bases). CDR1 is SEHNR, CDR2 FQNEAQ, per germline (reference sequence). The CDR3 is made up of 14 amino acids. V was cut by 4 bases and J by 3 bases, with 9 bases left in between. CDR3 nucleotide sequence: TGTGCCAGCAGCTCCGACAGTTACACCGGGGAGCTGTTTTTT. Its protein is CASSSDSYTGELFF. Full variable domain (outside the CDR3, taken from reference TRBV7-9 and TRBJ2-2): DTGVSQNPRHKITKRGQNVTFRCDPISEHNRLYWYRQTLGQGPEFLTYFQNEAQLEKSRLLSDRFSAERPKGSFSTLEIQRTEQGDSAMYLCASSSDSYTGELFFGEGSRLTVL.

The J gene is TRBJ1-3, the V gene TRBV18; weak D call: TRBD1 (5 bases). The ends were cut back, 3 bases at V and 0 bases at J, with 9 bases in the middle. The CDR3 extends over 15 amino acids. Germline V CDR1 and CDR2: KGHSH, LQKENI. The CDR3 bases are TGTGCCAGCTCACCTCAGGGCGACTCTGGAAACACCATATATTTT. Amino acids: CASSPQGDSGNTIYF.

The V and J genes are TRBV4-3 and TRBJ1-1; 7 nucleotides agree with TRBD1. The junction had 3 bases not matched to a gene; V was cut back by 0 bases and J by 5 bases. Germline V lookup: CDR1 LGHNA, CDR2 YSLEER. This CDR3 spans 14 amino acids. CDR3 amino acids: CASSQDAGGTEAFF. Written as DNA, the CDR3 is TGCGCCAGCAGCCAAGATGCAGGGGGGACTGAAGCTTTCTTT.

The rearrangement joins TRBV19 to TRBJ2-5; possible D gene TRBD2, 5 bases. The CDR3 loop spans 19 amino acids. V was cut by 6 bases and J by 4 bases, with 30 bases left in between. Germline lookup yields CDR1 LNHDA and CDR2 SQIVND (reference sequence). The chain's CDR3 is CASSPKDEDRGLLSETQYF. The CDR3 nucleotides read TGTGCCAGTAGCCCCAAAGACGAAGATCGAGGACTCCTATCAGAGACCCAGTACTTC.

The chain combines TRBV19 with TRBJ1-2, with D perhaps matching TRBD1 (5 bases). Trimming took 6 bases from V and 1 from J, leaving 12 bases between them. There are 14 residues in the CDR3. Germline V lookup: CDR1 LNHDA, CDR2 SQIVND (reference sequence). CDR3 in DNA: TGTGCCAGTAGCAAACAGACAGATAACTATGGCTACACCTTC. This codes for CASSKQTDNYGYTF. Drawing the rest from reference TRBV19 and TRBJ1-2, the complete variable domain is DGGITQSPKYLFRKEGQNVTLSCEQNLNHDAMYWYRQDPGQGLRLIYYSQIVNDFQKGDIAEGYSVSREKKESFPLTVTSAQKNPTAFYLCASSKQTDNYGYTFGSGTRLTVV.

The rearrangement links TRBV6-1 to TRBJ2-1; 8 bases map to TRBD1. Per the germline V gene, CDR1 is MNHNS and CDR2 is SASEGT. V lost 3 bases and J lost 8; bases outside the gene matches: 9. The CDR3 loop spans 15 amino acids. The CDR3 loop reads CASSEPGQVTDEQFF. The DNA of the CDR3 is TGTGCCAGCAGTGAGCCGGGACAGGTAACCGATGAGCAGTTCTTC.

The chain recombines TRBV6-6 with TRBJ1-1; unclear D gene. The CDR3 consists of 13 residues. V was trimmed by 4 bases and J by 2 bases, leaving 8 bases between them. CDR1 and CDR2 from the germline V gene are MNHNY and SVGAGI (reference sequence). The CDR3 reads CASSSGLNTEAFF. CDR3 in DNA: TGTGCCAGCAGTTCAGGACTAAACACTGAAGCTTTCTTT.

The chain employs TRBV19 and TRBJ2-3; D gene uncertain. Trimming left V 3 bases short and J 4 bases short, with 8 bases between. The CDR3 is 13 amino acids. Germline V gives CDR1 LNHDA, CDR2 SQIVND (reference sequence). This CDR3 is CASSMVVPDTQYF. The CDR3 DNA reads TGTGCCAGTAGTATGGTAGTCCCAGATACGCAGTATTTT.

The V gene is TRBV24-1, the J gene TRBJ2-2; 8 nucleotides agree with TRBD1. V gave up 11 bases and J gave up 4 bases; unmatched junction bases: 8. CDR1 is KGHDR and CDR2 is SFDVKD in the germline V gene. The CDR3 spans 14 residues. DNA for the CDR3: TGTGCCATCGGCGCAGGGGGCCGCACCGGGGAGCTGTTTTTT. It is translated as CAIGAGGRTGELFF.